This TCR beta chain was obtained from a study of lymphopenia after photon versus proton radiotherapy. Study conclusions and caveats: Under photons, naive T cells and diversity fell while effector/memory populations rose. In patients who died, overall survival fell as post-nadir TCR diversity dropped more. Oligoclonal CD8+ Temra expansion after nadir drove photon patients' diversity drop.

For this clone: The antigen remains undetermined.

CDR3 size: 15 residues. The germline V gene has CDR1 MNHEY and CDR2 SVGAGI. The V and J ends lost 6 bases and 5 bases, in that order; junction bases with no gene match: 9. Sequencing was performed with immunoSEQ multiplex PCR; in TCRdb, only in-frame clones are kept and a portion is missing. The sample contains about 50,000 clones, over 70% of which appear only once. The rearrangement links TRBV6-5 to TRBJ2-7, with 11 bases lining up with TRBD2. The sample consisted of peripheral blood, taken from a patient treated with photon-based radiotherapy. The receptor's source is a man in his forties or fifties with gastric cancer. The CDR3 reads CASRPTSGSSHEQYF. The CDR3 DNA reads as TGTGCCAGCAGACCCACTAGCGGGAGTTCCCACGAGCAGTACTTC.